This passage covers 21 T cell receptor beta chains from one sample sequenced in a study of control samples from healthy donors and cancer patients. Data came from immunoSEQ multiplex PCR; TCRdb stores just in-frame clones and leaves some out. The sample yields roughly 100,000 clones, roughly 90% seen once. The sample taken for sequencing was blood. The receptors here all came from a man aged 25-40 years in good health.

The J gene is TRBJ1-2, the V gene TRBV5-5; D is ambiguous. The CDR3 extends over 14 amino acids. V lost 0 bases to trimming and J lost 4 bases, with 10 bases between them. Germline V lookup: CDR1 SGHKS, CDR2 YYEKEE (reference sequence). CDR3 bases: TGTGCCAGCAGCTTGGACGGTCAGAGCTATGGCTACACCTTC. Its protein is CASSLDGQSYGYTF.

V is TRBV5-4 and J is TRBJ2-3; D ambiguous. The ends were cut back, 0 bases at V and 3 bases at J, with 11 bases in the middle. Looked up from germline, CDR1 is SGHNT and CDR2 is YYREEE (reference sequence). The CDR3 length is 15 residues. The CDR3 bases are TGTGCCAGCAGCTTGGCCTTGGGTTGGACAGATACGCAGTATTTT. Its translation: CASSLALGWTDTQYF.

The chain carries TRBV7-2 and TRBJ2-2; TRBD2 matches 12 bases. J gave up 5 bases and V 1 base, and 5 bases lay outside the gene matches. Germline V CDR1 and CDR2: SGHTA, FQGNSA. The CDR3 length is 17 residues. This CDR3 is CASSLGGGTSGTGELFF. CDR3 nucleotide sequence: TGTGCCAGCAGCTTAGGGGGAGGGACTAGCGGGACCGGGGAGCTGTTTTTT.

This clone was seen only a few times. The gene calls are TRBV5-4 and TRBJ2-2, with D unclear. V lost 2 bases to trimming and J lost 3 bases, with 26 bases between them. Germline V gene data show CDR1 as SGHNT and CDR2 as YYREEE (reference sequence). The CDR3 loop spans 20 amino acids. The CDR3, as DNA: TGTGCCAGCAGCTTTCGTCTATTTGGGTTGGCTAGTCCCGACACCGGGGAGCTGTTTTTT. This gives the protein CASSFRLFGLASPDTGELFF.

The rearrangement links TRBV5-1 to TRBJ2-5; either TRBD1 or TRBD2 may fit D (5 bases each). V was shortened by 1 base and J by 5 bases, with 12 bases between the two germline ends. The germline CDR1 and CDR2 sequences are SGHRS and YFSETQ. The CDR3 covers 14 residues. The CDR3 here is CASSLRGAGETQYF. The CDR3 DNA reads TGCGCCAGCAGCTTGAGAGGGGCCGGGGAGACCCAGTACTTC.

This chain connects TRBV19 to TRBJ2-2; perhaps TRBD1 as D (6 bases). This CDR3 comprises 14 residues. The V gene lost 11 bases and the J gene lost 4 bases, with 17 bases spanning the gap. Germline CDR1 is LNHDA and CDR2 is SQIVND (reference sequence). The chain's CDR3 is CASRGFAGTGELFF. CDR3 bases: TGTGCCTCTAGGGGGTTTGCGGGCACCGGGGAGCTGTTTTTT.

The chain links TRBV27 to TRBJ1-2; D may be TRBD1 (6 bases). CDR3 size: 13 residues. Trimming removed 6 bases at V and 8 bases at J, with 16 bases between. Germline V gene sequence: CDR1 MNHEY, CDR2 SMNVEV (reference sequence). The CDR3 protein is CASSPNRAGGYTF. For the CDR3, the DNA is TGTGCCAGCAGCCCAAACAGGGCTGGGGGCTACACCTTC.

V gene TRBV6-4 combines with J gene TRBJ2-2; no definite D call. The CDR3 runs 13 residues. Trimming removed 4 bases at V and 1 base at J, with 4 bases between. CDR1 is MRHNA and CDR2 is SNTAGT in the germline V gene. CDR3 amino acids: CASSGQNTGELFF. The CDR3 DNA reads TGTGCCAGCAGTGGACAGAACACCGGGGAGCTGTTTTTT.

This clone showed up just a few times. The V gene is TRBV7-6, the J gene TRBJ2-7; TRBD2 aligns across 9 bases. Looked up from germline, CDR1 is SGHVS and CDR2 is FNYEAQ. V was pared by 3 bases and J by 2 bases, with 5 bases of the junction left unmatched. CDR3 length equals 15 residues. CDR3 bases: TGTGCCAGCAGCTTCTTTAGCGGGAGCCCCTACGAGCAGTACTTC. Its protein is CASSFFSGSPYEQYF. The full variable domain, completed using reference TRBV7-6 and TRBJ2-7, is GAGVSQSPRYKVTKRGQDVALRCDPISGHVSLYWYRQALGQGPEFLTYFNYEAQQDKSGLPNDRFSAERPEGSISTLTIQRTEQRDSAMYRCASSFFSGSPYEQYFGPGTRLTVT.

This chain uses TRBV14 with TRBJ2-4, with 8 bases aligning to TRBD1. This CDR3 spans 15 amino acids. Germline CDR1 is SGHDN and CDR2 is FVKESK. V shed 4 bases, J shed 6 bases, and the junction held 8 bases outside the gene matches. The CDR3 DNA follows: TGTGCCAGCAGCCTGCAGGGGGCCGCGGTAAACATTCAGTACTTC. This encodes CASSLQGAAVNIQYF.

The chain uses TRBV7-3 and TRBJ2-6, with 9 bases matching TRBD2. The CDR3 is 16 residues long. V was pared by 5 bases and J by 2 bases, with 4 bases of the junction left unmatched. Germline V gene lookup returns CDR1 SGHTA and CDR2 FQGTGA. CDR3 sequence reads: CASSLSGGTGANVLTF. CDR3 nucleotide sequence: TGTGCCAGCAGCCTTAGCGGGGGCACTGGGGCCAACGTCCTGACTTTC.

This clone was counted once. The chain carries TRBV3-1 (or the pseudogene TRBV3-2) and TRBJ2-2; a possible D gene is TRBD2 (5 bases). The CDR3 length is 17 residues. Between the trimmed V and J ends, which lost 1 base and 1 base, there was a span of 13 bases. The germline CDR1 and CDR2 sequences are LGHDT and YNNKEL (reference sequence). This CDR3 is CASSQGIVGGNTGELFF. CDR3 DNA: TGTGCCAGCAGCCAAGGAATCGTTGGAGGGAACACCGGGGAGCTGTTTTTT.

As DNA, the CDR3 is TGTGCCAGTAGTAAGGCCGGATGGAACACTGAAGCTTTCTTT. This sequence encodes CASSKAGWNTEAFF. The chain carries TRBV19 and TRBJ1-1; D unresolved. The CDR3 is made up of 14 amino acids. The germline CDR1 and CDR2 sequences are LNHDA and SQIVND (reference sequence). With 4 bases removed from V and 1 base from J, the gap between germline ends came to 10 bases.

This rearrangement joins TRBV18 to TRBJ2-5; a possible D gene is TRBD2 (5 bases). CDR3 size: 15 residues. Germline CDR1 and CDR2: KGHSH and LQKENI. V was trimmed by 4 bases and J by 5 bases, leaving 17 bases between them. CDR3 sequence reads: CASSRPEAPRETQYF. CDR3 coding DNA: TGTGCCAGCTCACGACCGGAGGCACCCCGGGAGACCCAGTACTTC.

This sequence joins TRBV27 and TRBJ2-7; 7 bases are shared with TRBD2. Germline CDR1 and CDR2: MNHEY and SMNVEV (reference sequence). V gave up 0 bases and J gave up 0 bases; unmatched junction bases: 5. The CDR3 is made up of 16 amino acids. CDR3 nucleotide sequence: TGTGCCAGCAGTTTATCGGGAGGGCGTAACTCCTACGAGCAGTACTTC. Amino acid sequence: CASSLSGGRNSYEQYF.

The chain couples TRBV2 to TRBJ1-5, with D possibly matching TRBD1 (5 bases). The CDR3 loop spans 18 amino acids. V was cut by 6 bases and J by 0 bases, with 21 bases left in between. Per the germline V gene, CDR1 is SNHLY and CDR2 is FYNNEI. This CDR3 is CASRIGVGGTNSNQPQHF. The CDR3 DNA reads TGTGCCAGCAGGATTGGGGTCGGAGGGACGAATAGCAATCAGCCCCAGCATTTT.

The genes are TRBV11-2 and TRBJ2-3; D not certain. The CDR3 is 10 amino acids. Trimming stripped 1 base from V and 8 bases from J, with 1 base between. Germline CDR1 SGHAT, CDR2 FQNNGV. As DNA, the CDR3 is TGTGCCAGCAGCTTAGGTACGCAGTATTTT. This sequence encodes CASSLGTQYF.

The rearrangement uses TRBV19 and TRBJ2-1; 12 bases agree with TRBD1. This CDR3 region has 15 residues. The J segment lost 9 bases and the V segment lost 0 bases, leaving 3 bases of the junction unmatched. In germline, CDR1 is LNHDA, CDR2 SQIVND (reference sequence). The CDR3 loop reads CASSIDGTGGGEQFF. In nucleotides, the CDR3 is TGTGCCAGTAGTATAGATGGGACAGGGGGCGGTGAGCAGTTCTTC.

This chain joins TRBV7-9 and TRBJ2-3, with TRBD2 as a possible D gene (6 bases). V lost 2 bases, J lost 5 bases, and 14 bases lay in between. This CDR3 is 15 amino acids long. Germline lookup yields CDR1 SEHNR and CDR2 FQNEAQ (reference sequence). CDR3 loop: CASSLFAGRGDTQYF. CDR3 nucleotide sequence: TGTGCCAGCAGCTTATTCGCGGGGCGCGGAGATACGCAGTATTTT.

The chain uses TRBV5-4 and TRBJ1-1; the D gene is possibly TRBD1 (5 bases). V shed 0 bases and J shed 5 bases, with 5 bases lying between them. Germline V lookup: CDR1 SGHNT, CDR2 YYREEE (reference sequence). The CDR3 extends over 12 amino acids. The CDR3 DNA follows: TGTGCCAGCAGCTTGGAGGGGACTGAAGCTTTCTTT. Translation: CASSLEGTEAFF.

The genes are TRBV7-9 and TRBJ1-4; D remains ambiguous. There are 17 residues in the CDR3. Trimming took off 3 bases at V and 0 bases at J, with 14 bases between the two ends. The germline CDR1 and CDR2 sequences are SEHNR and FQNEAQ (reference sequence). The CDR3 reads CASSFSGEATTNEKLFF. As DNA, the CDR3 is TGTGCCAGCAGCTTCTCCGGGGAGGCCACAACTAATGAAAAACTGTTTTTT. Full variable domain (outside the CDR3, taken from reference TRBV7-9 and TRBJ1-4): DTGVSQNPRHKITKRGQNVTFRCDPISEHNRLYWYRQTLGQGPEFLTYFQNEAQLEKSRLLSDRFSAERPKGSFSTLEIQRTEQGDSAMYLCASSFSGEATTNEKLFFGSGTQLSVL.